These 4 T cell receptor beta chains originate from one sample sequenced in a study of monozygotic twins with inflammatory bowel disease. TCRdb reworked the 5' RACE reads into one entry per CDR3 protein, no DNA. This sample contains 350,000 to 550,000 distinct CDR3 sequences. Specimen: blood. These receptor sequences come from a human donor with ulcerative colitis or Crohn's disease, or a healthy co-twin of an affected twin (not recorded which).

This sequence joins TRBV7-2 and TRBJ2-2; TCRdb's assignment of TRBD1 cannot be checked, as there is no DNA. Germline V lookup: CDR1 SGHTA, CDR2 FQGNSA. The CDR3 runs 16 residues. The CDR3 loop is CASSYRGTGFTGELFF. The full variable domain, rest sourced from reference TRBV7-2 and TRBJ2-2, is GAGVSQSPSNKVTEKGKDVELRCDPISGHTALYWYRQSLGQGLEFLIYFQGNSAPDKSGLPSDRFSAERTGGSVSTLTIQRTQQEDSAVYLCASSYRGTGFTGELFFGEGSRLTVL.

The chain couples TRBV12-3 or TRBV12-4 to TRBJ1-5; TCRdb outputs TRBD1, but without DNA this stays unchecked. The CDR3 covers 14 residues. The CDR3 sequence: CASSLIGANQPQHF.

The V gene is TRBV29-1, the J gene TRBJ2-7; as DNA is missing, the TRBD2 call by TCRdb cannot be tested. Germline CDR1 and CDR2: SQVTM and ANQGSEA. CDR3 length: 15 residues. This CDR3 reads CSVKETSGRVYEQYF.

The chain recombines TRBV5-1 with TRBJ2-7; lacking DNA, the TRBD1 call made by TCRdb goes unchecked. The length of the CDR3 is 16 residues. The germline CDR1 and CDR2 sequences are SGHRS and YFSETQ. CDR3: CASKRWFSEPPLEQYF.